The rows below give T cell receptor beta chains drawn from one sample of a study of PD-L1 blockade in urothelial cancer. Some clones are missing from TCRdb's copy, which holds only in-frame ones; the method was immunoSEQ multiplex PCR. The sample contains under 100,000 clones, around 89% of which appear only once. The sample was PBMCs, taken around atezolizumab (anti-PD-L1) treatment. All receptors derive from a man aged 55 to 70 with urothelial cancer. CDR3s include the opening cysteine and the closing phenylalanine or tryptophan.

TRBJ2-3	TRBV30	13	CAWITGGADTQYF
TRBJ2-7	TRBV28	15	CATGLILAKAYEQYF
TRBJ2-7	TRBV30	14	CAWRLAFSSYEQYF
TRBJ1-2	TRBV29-1	13	CSVEEVSGYGYTF
TRBJ1-5	TRBV7-2	15	CASSNTGGGNQPQHF
TRBJ1-1	TRBV27	12	CASSLGGSEAFF
TRBJ2-1	TRBV29-1	13	CSVGGTGVNEQFF
TRBJ2-3	TRBV11-2	15	CASSLVPGVADTQYF
TRBJ2-3	TRBV5-6	15	CASSPGTSGYHTQYF
TRBJ2-2	TRBV19	17	CASSIGGTGVAAGELFF
TRBJ1-1	TRBV5-4	15	CASSASQGMGTEAFF
TRBJ2-5	TRBV15	15	CATSRDRGLRETQYF
TRBJ2-2	TRBV15	16	CATRASGRVKTGELFF
TRBJ1-1	TRBV2	14	CASSSTGGTTEAFF
TRBJ1-2	TRBV28	14	CASSLPPGDYGYTF
TRBJ2-7	TRBV5-4	12	CASSYPLGQRIF
TRBJ2-7	TRBV6-1	18	CASSEDSRDRGPYYEQYF
TRBJ1-5	TRBV27	16	CASSLFSDPGNQPQHF
TRBJ2-1	TRBV18	16	CASSPSSGLSYNEQFF
TRBJ2-7	TRBV2	16	CASRELAGSYSYEQYF
TRBJ1-2	TRBV11-2	12	CASSLAVYGYTF
TRBJ2-7	TRBV6-5	14	CASSYDWAAYEQYF
TRBJ2-1	TRBV7-2	15	CASSQTTSGAHEQFF
TRBJ2-1	TRBV11-3	15	CASSFGLAGGNEQFF
TRBJ2-7	TRBV5-8	15	CASSLFGQGTYEQYF
TRBJ2-7	TRBV12-5	16	CASGSPEGTGYYEQYF
TRBJ2-7	TRBV5-8	14	CASSLVSGREEQYF
TRBJ1-2	TRBV18	16	CASSPEDRVFRYGYTF
TRBJ1-1	TRBV5-6	15	CASSLVPGRITEAFF
TRBJ2-1	TRBV5-1	17	CASSRTGGRVMGDEQFF
TRBJ2-3	TRBV7-7	13	CASSTGGTDTQYF
TRBJ2-7	TRBV7-2	16	CASSPLTSGVPYEQYF
TRBJ2-3	TRBV29-1	14	CSVLQGALTDTQYF
TRBJ2-1	TRBV7-2	16	CASSLVGTSSYNEQFF
TRBJ1-1	TRBV28	11	CASSFGRVAFF
TRBJ2-7	TRBV14	15	CASSEFAGASYEQYF
TRBJ2-5	TRBV5-1	15	CASSQFPAVQETQYF
TRBJ2-5	TRBV11-1	17	CASSFSGSGAHRETQYF
TRBJ2-1	TRBV7-2	13	CASRPDFYNEQFF
TRBJ2-2	TRBV18	16	CASSPPGGLNTGELFF
TRBJ2-3	TRBV5-1	17	CASSLAPSGEGADTQYF
TRBJ2-3	TRBV15	15	CATSRGRVGTDTQYF
TRBJ1-4	TRBV28	14	CASISKGASEKLFF
TRBJ2-1	TRBV28	12	CATSGRGNEQFF
TRBJ2-5	TRBV29-1	11	CSVEGAGRGYF
TRBJ2-3	TRBV7-7	18	CASSSTPLREGRADTQYF
TRBJ2-2	TRBV7-9	16	CASSAIGRVNTGELFF
TRBJ1-4	TRBV9	16	CASSVAGGATNEKLFF